This T cell receptor (beta chain) was observed in a study of response to subunit inactivated influenza vaccine. TCRdb independently ran MiXCR on the RT-PCR reads; one entry per CDR3 protein. Here the sample spans about 540,000 distinct CDR3 sequences, roughly 23% being singletons. The CDR3 covers 15 residues. Trimming removed 2 bases from V and 5 bases from J, with 15 bases in between. CDR1 and CDR2 (germline): SGHDN, FVKESK. The same data also went into a second study, on T cells expressing NK-cell markers. Per that paper: TCR beta libraries carry UMIs added by 5'RACE template switching. As a fraction of CD8+ T cells, dominant NKG2C+ clonotypes reached roughly 1.0-7.0% in six donors.

The V gene is TRBV14, the J gene TRBJ1-1, with D perhaps matching TRBD1 (6 bases). The clonotype originates from a man aged 50 or older who received an inactivated influenza vaccine. The specimen comprised CD4+ T cells sorted from PBMCs, sampled 11 to 12 days after vaccination. In DNA form, the CDR3 reads TGTGCCAGCAGCCAACTAAGTGGGGGCTTAACTGAAGCTTTCTTT. It yields the protein CASSQLSGGLTEAFF.